This T cell receptor (beta chain) was profiled in a study of T cells expressing NK-cell markers. Study overall: It was from sorted CD3+CD56+NKG2C+, CD3+CD56+NKG2C- and CD3+CD56-NKG2C+ T cells that TCR beta repertoires came. Study results and caveats: In several donors, these clonotypes also led the CD3+CD56-NKG2C+ fraction. Dominant NKG2C+ clonotypes in 6 or 7 donors made up about 1.0-7.0% of CD8+ T cells.

This CDR3 has 15 amino acids. In germline, CDR1 is SGHTA, CDR2 FQGNSA. UMIs accompanied the 5'RACE template switching by which TCR beta cDNA was made. TCRdb re-called the 5' RACE reads and catalogs CDR3 proteins one per entry, DNA excluded. Seen in this sample are more than 400,000 distinct CDR3 sequences; the ten most common clones hold approximately 7%. About this clonotype itself: Its antigen is unknown.

The V gene is TRBV7-2, the J gene TRBJ2-2; TCRdb selects TRBD2, and the lack of DNA leaves this call unchecked. This clonotype was obtained from a woman aged 18-70 years in good health. Input material: blood T cells: a sorted CD56 or NKG2C T cell subset, CD4+ or CD8+ T cells, or bulk PBMC T cells (not recorded which). CDR3 region: CASSSGLAGTGELFF.